A single sample gave rise to the 16 T cell receptor beta chains below, sequenced in a study of neoadjuvant anti-PD-1 for oral cavity cancer. Profiled with immunoSEQ multiplex PCR; TCRdb holds only in-frame clones, not every one. The sample contains tens of thousands of clones, 65% to 85% of which appear only once. The sample here was PBMCs, taken before nivolumab (anti-PD-1) treatment. The source is a person between 40 and 85 years old with oral cavity squamous cell carcinoma.

This clone was detected once. CDR3: CASSEGVVAFF. As DNA, the CDR3 is TGTGCCAGCAGCGAGGGTGTGGTAGCTTTCTTT. The rearrangement uses TRBV7-9 and TRBJ1-1; D uncertain. Trimming stripped 5 bases from V and 10 bases from J, with 11 bases between. CDR1 is SEHNR, CDR2 FQNEAQ, per germline (reference sequence). This CDR3 has 11 amino acids.

The rearrangement uses TRBV28 and TRBJ1-1; no reliable D call. Trimming shortened V by 2 bases and J by 2 bases, and 12 bases separated the two germline ends. The CDR3 runs to 15 residues. Germline V gene sequence: CDR1 MDHEN, CDR2 SYDVKM. The CDR3 region is CASSLMVGFNTEAFF. CDR3 coding DNA: TGTGCCAGCAGTTTAATGGTAGGGTTCAACACTGAAGCTTTCTTT.

The CDR3 coding sequence is TGCGCCAGCAGCCATTGGGATAGTTCGAACACCGGGGAGCTGTTTTTT. Residues: CASSHWDSSNTGELFF. The V gene is TRBV4-1, the J gene TRBJ2-2; D is ambiguous. This CDR3 comprises 16 residues. Germline CDR1 MGHRA, CDR2 YSYEKL. The V end was cut by 3 bases, the J end by 0 bases, with 11 bases between.

This clone was picked up one time. The V and J genes are TRBV25-1 and TRBJ1-3; 8 bases align to TRBD1. Germline V gene sequence: CDR1 MGHDK, CDR2 SYGVNS. V trimming: 7 bases; J trimming: 0 bases; junction bases outside the gene matches: 2. The CDR3 runs 14 residues. The CDR3 loop is CASTTGGSGNTIYF. The CDR3 nucleotides are TGTGCCAGCACTACAGGGGGCTCTGGAAACACCATATATTTT.

This chain uses TRBV5-1 with TRBJ2-7; no firm D call. Looked up from germline, CDR1 is SGHRS and CDR2 is YFSETQ. The CDR3 sequence is 15 residues long. The V and J ends lost 0 bases and 0 bases respectively, with 10 bases between them. CDR3 sequence: CASSLAAGASYEQYF. The DNA of the CDR3 is TGCGCCAGCAGCTTGGCCGCAGGTGCCTCCTACGAGCAGTACTTC. The entire variable domain, with the rest obtained from reference TRBV5-1 and TRBJ2-7, is as follows: KAGVTQTPRYLIKTRGQQVTLSCSPISGHRSVSWYQQTPGQGLQFLFEYFSETQRNKGNFPGRFSGRQFSNSRSEMNVSTLELGDSALYLCASSLAAGASYEQYFGPGTRLTVT.

This chain links TRBV5-1 with TRBJ1-2; TRBD1 matches 7 bases. The CDR3 covers 14 residues. With V trimmed by 4 bases and J by 5 bases, 8 bases remained unmatched. Germline V gene sequence: CDR1 SGHRS, CDR2 YFSETQ. CDR3 amino acids: CASSPGTAGYGYTF. The CDR3 DNA reads as TGCGCCAGCAGCCCGGGGACAGCGGGGTATGGCTACACCTTC.

The chain recombines TRBV5-4 with TRBJ1-2, with D possibly TRBD1 on 5 matching bases. The CDR3 runs 12 residues. The V end lost 2 bases, the J end lost 8 bases, and 10 bases lay between the germline ends. The germline V gene has CDR1 SGHNT and CDR2 YYREEE (reference sequence). DNA of the CDR3: TGTGCCAGCAGCTTAGGTAGGGACGGCTACACCTTC. It yields the protein CASSLGRDGYTF.

In DNA, the CDR3 is TGTGCCAGCAGTTTTATCCGCCGTTTAGCCTACGAGCAGTACTTC. It yields the protein CASSFIRRLAYEQYF. V usage is TRBV28 and J usage is TRBJ2-7; D gene unclear. V was clipped by 3 bases and J by 2 bases, with 14 bases between them. This CDR3 has 15 residues. CDR1 and CDR2 (germline): MDHEN, SYDVKM. The variable domain in full, completed from reference TRBV28 and TRBJ2-7, reads DVKVTQSSRYLVKRTGEKVFLECVQDMDHENMFWYRQDPGLGLRLIYFSYDVKMKEKGDIPEGYSVSREKKERFSLILESASTNQTSMYLCASSFIRRLAYEQYFGPGTRLTVT.

This clone showed up just a few times. V is TRBV7-8 and J is TRBJ1-5, with D perhaps matching TRBD1 (5 bases). V was clipped by 5 bases and J by 11 bases, with 25 bases between them. The length of the CDR3 is 16 residues. Germline assignment: CDR1 SGHVS and CDR2 FQNEAQ. The CDR3 reads CASSTQVRGRRGTQHF. Written as DNA, the CDR3 is TGTGCCAGCAGCACCCAGGTCCGGGGCCGTCGGGGGACCCAGCATTTT.

The chain employs TRBV28 and TRBJ1-5, with no clear D. V gave up 6 bases and J gave up 4 bases, with 4 bases separating them. CDR1 and CDR2 (germline): MDHEN, SYDVKM. CDR3 length: 11 amino acids. The CDR3 loop reads CASSDNQPQHF. The CDR3 nucleotides are TGTGCCAGCAGCGATAATCAGCCCCAGCATTTT.

V usage is TRBV7-9 and J usage is TRBJ1-1, with a tentative D call TRBD1 (6 bases). Germline V CDR1 and CDR2: SEHNR, FQNEAQ (reference sequence). V was clipped by 5 bases and J by 8 bases, with 12 bases between them. This CDR3 spans 12 amino acids. The CDR3 loop is CASSPWTVEAFF. DNA of the CDR3: TGTGCCAGCAGCCCATGGACAGTGGAAGCTTTCTTT. Supplemented by reference TRBV7-9 and TRBJ1-1, the full variable domain reads DTGVSQNPRHKITKRGQNVTFRCDPISEHNRLYWYRQTLGQGPEFLTYFQNEAQLEKSRLLSDRFSAERPKGSFSTLEIQRTEQGDSAMYLCASSPWTVEAFFGQGTRLTVV.

This chain uses TRBV27 with TRBJ2-2, with D possibly TRBD2 on 6 matching bases. With 7 bases removed from V and 1 base from J, the gap between germline ends came to 16 bases. Looked up from germline, CDR1 is MNHEY and CDR2 is SMNVEV (reference sequence). The CDR3 is 16 amino acids. The CDR3 region is CASTYAGTLNTGELFF. DNA for the CDR3: TGTGCCAGCACCTACGCCGGGACTTTGAACACCGGGGAGCTGTTTTTT.

This sequence joins TRBV5-1 and TRBJ2-1; no reliable D call. This CDR3 comprises 15 residues. V dropped 0 bases and J dropped 6 bases, with 13 bases sitting between them. CDR1 and CDR2 (germline): SGHRS, YFSETQ. The CDR3 loop is CASSLGADQINEQFF. For the CDR3, the DNA is TGCGCCAGCAGCTTGGGCGCTGACCAAATCAATGAGCAGTTCTTC.

The V call is TRBV19, the J call TRBJ2-7; 11 nucleotides match TRBD2. With 2 bases clipped from V and 1 base from J, the junction kept 1 base outside the gene matches. Germline CDR1 reads LNHDA; CDR2 reads SQIVND (reference sequence). The CDR3 extends over 15 amino acids. The CDR3 is CASSILAGGSYEQYF. Written as DNA, the CDR3 is TGTGCCAGTAGTATACTAGCGGGAGGATCCTACGAGCAGTACTTC.

This chain uses TRBV5-4 with TRBJ2-5, with 12 positions matching TRBD2. Per germline, CDR1 SGHNT and CDR2 YYREEE (reference sequence). The ends lost 5 bases at V and 2 bases at J; junction bases unmatched: 4. This CDR3 spans 15 amino acids. The CDR3 DNA follows: TGTGCCAGCAGTCGGACTAGCGGGAATCAAGAGACCCAGTACTTC. This translates into CASSRTSGNQETQYF. Full variable domain (missing parts from reference TRBV5-4 and TRBJ2-5): ETGVTQSPTHLIKTRGQQVTLRCSSQSGHNTVSWYQQALGQGPQFIFQYYREEENGRGNFPPRFSGLQFPNYSSELNVNALELDDSALYLCASSRTSGNQETQYFGPGTRLLVL.

This chain joins TRBV9 and TRBJ2-1; 8 bases match TRBD2. The CDR3 has 15 amino acids. Germline CDR1 reads SGDLS; CDR2 reads YYNGEE. The J segment lost 4 bases and the V segment lost 3 bases, leaving 6 bases of the junction unmatched. CDR3: CASSANGGAYNEQFF. The DNA of the CDR3 is TGTGCCAGCAGCGCTAACGGGGGGGCGTACAATGAGCAGTTCTTC.